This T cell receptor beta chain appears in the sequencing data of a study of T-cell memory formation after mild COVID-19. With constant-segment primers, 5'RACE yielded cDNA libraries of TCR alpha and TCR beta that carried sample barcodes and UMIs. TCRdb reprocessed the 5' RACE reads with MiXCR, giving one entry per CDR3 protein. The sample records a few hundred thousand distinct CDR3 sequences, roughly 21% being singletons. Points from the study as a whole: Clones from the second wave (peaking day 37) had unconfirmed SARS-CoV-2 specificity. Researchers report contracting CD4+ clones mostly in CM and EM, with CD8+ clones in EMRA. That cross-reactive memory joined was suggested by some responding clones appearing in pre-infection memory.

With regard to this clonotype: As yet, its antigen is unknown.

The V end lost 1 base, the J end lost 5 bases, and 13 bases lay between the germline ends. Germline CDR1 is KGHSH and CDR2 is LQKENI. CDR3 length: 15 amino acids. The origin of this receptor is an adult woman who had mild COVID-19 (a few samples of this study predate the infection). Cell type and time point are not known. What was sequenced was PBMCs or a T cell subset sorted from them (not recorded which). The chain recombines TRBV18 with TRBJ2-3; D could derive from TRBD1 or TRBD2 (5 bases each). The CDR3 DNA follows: TGTGCCAGCTCACCACGGCAGGGCGGAGGAGATACGCAGTATTTT. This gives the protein CASSPRQGGGDTQYF.